This T cell receptor beta chain was recorded in a study of blood T cell repertoires in COVID-19. Study at large: Specimens from acute and convalescent COVID-19 originated in the United States, Italy and Spain.

The CDR3 is 15 residues long. Germline V CDR1 and CDR2: SGHVS, FQNEAQ. The J segment lost 1 base and the V segment lost 5 bases, leaving 7 bases of the junction unmatched. Each participant's cohort was designated according to participant-reported clinical history. Authors' analysis steps: The assay estimated nucleated cells by amplifying reference gene primers. Profiling relied on immunoSEQ multiplex PCR, and the TCRdb table lists in-frame clones only, not all of them. The V and J calls and clone size come from that table; D and trimming were worked out from the DNA. The table has 62,000 or so clones, 80% to 90% seen once.

The chain has TRBV7-8 and TRBJ2-5, with 7 bases that match TRBD1. The sequence was collected from a woman aged 40 to 49 with acute COVID-19. Sequencing used PBMCs or T cells enriched from blood (not recorded which). CDR3 DNA: TGTGCCAGCAGCCCTATGGGACAGATCCAAGAGACCCAGTACTTC. Protein: CASSPMGQIQETQYF.